This T cell receptor (beta chain) was recovered during a study of response to subunit inactivated influenza vaccine. General observations from the study: Authors proposed each seasonal influenza vaccination draws in few new T cells.

As concerns this clonotype: The antigen remains unidentified.

Each CDR3 protein is one row after TCRdb ran MiXCR on the RT-PCR reads. The sample has roughly 620,000 distinct CDR3 sequences, 11% seen once. The CDR3 sequence is 17 residues long. Germline CDR1 reads SGHAT; CDR2 reads FQNNGV. Trimming shortened V by 0 bases and J by 2 bases, and 17 bases separated the two germline ends. These records were also assigned to another study, of T cells expressing NK-cell markers. From that paper: A 5'RACE template switching approach incorporating UMIs was used to make TCR beta cDNA. Several experiments employed an anti-gamma-delta TCR antibody to confine sorting to alpha-beta TCR T cells. For four donors, these clonotypes were likewise the leading ones in the CD3+CD56-NKG2C+ fraction.

The chain combines TRBV11-2 with TRBJ2-7; possible D gene TRBD1, 6 bases. The source material was PBMCs from blood, sampled on the day of vaccination. The sequence was collected from a man aged 50-60 years who received an inactivated influenza vaccine. Here the CDR3 DNA reads TGTGCCAGCAGCTTAGACGACACCGGGACATATCCCTACGAGCAGTACTTC. Residues: CASSLDDTGTYPYEQYF.